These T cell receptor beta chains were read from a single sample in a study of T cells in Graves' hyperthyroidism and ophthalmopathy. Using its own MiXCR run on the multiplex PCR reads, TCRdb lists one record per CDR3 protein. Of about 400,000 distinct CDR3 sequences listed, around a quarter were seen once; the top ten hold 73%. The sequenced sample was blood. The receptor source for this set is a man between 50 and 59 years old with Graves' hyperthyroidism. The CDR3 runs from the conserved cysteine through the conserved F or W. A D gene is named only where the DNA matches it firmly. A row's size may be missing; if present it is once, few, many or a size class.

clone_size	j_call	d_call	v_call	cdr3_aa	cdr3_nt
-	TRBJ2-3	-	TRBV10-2	CAGSLQFTDTQYF	TGCGCCGGCAGTTTGCAGTTCACAGATACGCAGTATTTT
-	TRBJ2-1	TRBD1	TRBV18	CASSRRGQGGYNEQFF	TGTGCCAGCTCACGTCGGGGACAGGGTGGTTACAATGAGCAGTTCTTC
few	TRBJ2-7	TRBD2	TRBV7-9	CASSTGTSGGEQYF	TGTGCCAGCAGCACAGGGACTAGCGGGGGCGAGCAGTACTTC
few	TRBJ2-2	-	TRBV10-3	CASSEPPKGTGELFF	TGTGCCAGCAGTGAACCTCCTAAGGGAACCGGGGAGCTGTTTTTT
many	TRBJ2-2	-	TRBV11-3	CASSHRDTGELFF	TGTGCCAGCAGCCACAGGGACACCGGGGAGCTGTTTTTT
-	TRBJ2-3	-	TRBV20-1	CSTTVSTDTQYF	TGCAGCACCACTGTGAGCACAGATACGCAGTATTTT
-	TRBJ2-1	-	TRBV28	CASSPRADSSYNEQFF	TGTGCCAGCTCACCAAGGGCAGACAGCTCCTACAATGAGCAGTTCTTC
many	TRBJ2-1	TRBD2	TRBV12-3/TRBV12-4	CASSPGLAGLSEQFF	TGTGCCAGCAGCCCGGGACTAGCCGGGCTGAGTGAGCAGTTCTTC
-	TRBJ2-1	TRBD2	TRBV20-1	CSAPPGGVGYNEQFF	TGCAGTGCTCCGCCTGGGGGGGTAGGATACAATGAGCAGTTCTTC
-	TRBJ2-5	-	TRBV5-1	CASSLEWEETQYF	TGCGCCAGCAGCTTGGAATGGGAAGAGACCCAGTACTTC
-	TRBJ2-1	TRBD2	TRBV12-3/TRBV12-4	CASSTTSGKYNEQFF	TGTGCCAGCAGTACTACTAGCGGGAAATACAATGAGCAGTTCTTC
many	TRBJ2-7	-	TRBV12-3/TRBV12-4	CASSPGRGYEQYF	TGTGCCAGCAGTCCCGGCCGGGGCTACGAGCAGTACTTC
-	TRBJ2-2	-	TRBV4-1	CASSQVSAATGELFF	TGCGCCAGCAGCCAAGTCTCCGCGGCCACCGGGGAGCTGTTTTTT
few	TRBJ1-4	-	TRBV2	CASSETGFEKLFF	TGTGCCAGCAGTGAAACAGGGTTTGAAAAACTGTTTTTT
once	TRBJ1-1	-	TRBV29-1	CSVVSSQGAFF	TGCAGCGTTGTTTCCTCTCAGGGCGCTTTCTTT
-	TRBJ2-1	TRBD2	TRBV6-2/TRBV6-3	CASTSGHEQFF	TGTGCCAGCACTAGCGGGCATGAGCAGTTCTTC
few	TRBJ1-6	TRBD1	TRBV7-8	CASSDRGIYNSPLHF	TGTGCCAGTAGCGACAGGGGTATTTATAATTCACCCCTCCACTTT
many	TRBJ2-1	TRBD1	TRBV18	CASSPDRANNEQFF	TGTGCCAGCTCACCAGACAGGGCGAACAATGAGCAGTTCTTC
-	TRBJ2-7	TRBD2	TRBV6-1	CASSPGGGAAGDYEQYF	TGTGCCAGCAGTCCCGGGGGGGGGGCAGCTGGGGACTACGAGCAGTACTTC
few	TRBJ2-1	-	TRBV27	CASSGVGYGKQFF	TGTGCCAGCAGCGGGGTCGGCTACGGGAAGCAGTTCTTC
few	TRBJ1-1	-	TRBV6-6	CASSYGVENTEAFF	TGTGCCAGCAGTTACGGGGTTGAGAACACTGAAGCTTTCTTT
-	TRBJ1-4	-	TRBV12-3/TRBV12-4	CASSSDSNNEKLFF	TGTGCCAGCAGTTCGGACAGCAATAATGAAAAACTGTTTTTT
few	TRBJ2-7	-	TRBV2	CASGERSLSYEQYF	TGTGCCAGCGGGGAGCGGAGCCTTTCTTACGAGCAGTACTTC
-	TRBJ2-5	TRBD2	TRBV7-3	CTSSEYPGTSGSGETQYF	TGTACCAGCAGTGAATACCCCGGGACTAGCGGGAGTGGGGAGACCCAGTACTTC
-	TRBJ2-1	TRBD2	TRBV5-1	CASSQLAGGLYEQFF	TGCGCCAGCAGCCAACTAGCGGGAGGGCTCTATGAGCAGTTCTTC
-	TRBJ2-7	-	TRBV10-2	CASSDGDQYEQYF	TGCGCCAGCAGTGATGGGGATCAGTACGAGCAGTACTTC
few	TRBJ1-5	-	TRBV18	CASSPSGMGQPQHF	TGTGCCAGCTCACCATCGGGGATGGGTCAGCCCCAGCATTTT
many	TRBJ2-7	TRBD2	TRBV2	CASRGTSGRGGYEQYF	TGTGCCAGCAGGGGGACTAGCGGGAGGGGAGGCTACGAGCAGTACTTC
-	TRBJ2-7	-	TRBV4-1	CASSQGLLAPTYEQYF	TGCGCCAGCAGCCAGGGTCTGCTAGCGCCTACCTACGAGCAGTACTTC
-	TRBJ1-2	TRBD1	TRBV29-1	CSVATGDRGYGYTF	TGCAGCGTTGCGACGGGTGACAGGGGCTATGGCTACACCTTC
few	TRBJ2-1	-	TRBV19	CASSINWGGQNEQFF	TGTGCCAGTAGTATTAATTGGGGGGGGCAAAATGAGCAGTTCTTC